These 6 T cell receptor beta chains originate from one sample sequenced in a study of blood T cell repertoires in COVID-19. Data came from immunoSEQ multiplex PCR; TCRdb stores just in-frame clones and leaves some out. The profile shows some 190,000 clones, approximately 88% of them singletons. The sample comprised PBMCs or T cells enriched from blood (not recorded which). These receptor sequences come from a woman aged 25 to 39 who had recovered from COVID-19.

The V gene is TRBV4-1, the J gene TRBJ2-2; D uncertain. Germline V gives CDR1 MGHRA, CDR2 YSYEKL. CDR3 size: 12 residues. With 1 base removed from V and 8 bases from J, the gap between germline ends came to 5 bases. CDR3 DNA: TGCGCCAGCAGCCAAGTCATTGGGGAGCTGTTTTTT. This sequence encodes CASSQVIGELFF.

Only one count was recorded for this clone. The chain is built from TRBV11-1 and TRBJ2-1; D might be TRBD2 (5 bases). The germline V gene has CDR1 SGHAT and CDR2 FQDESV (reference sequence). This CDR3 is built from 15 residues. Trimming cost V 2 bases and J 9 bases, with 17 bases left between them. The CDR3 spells CASSLSSSVFGEQFF. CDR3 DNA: TGTGCCAGCAGCTTATCTAGCAGTGTATTTGGTGAGCAGTTCTTC.

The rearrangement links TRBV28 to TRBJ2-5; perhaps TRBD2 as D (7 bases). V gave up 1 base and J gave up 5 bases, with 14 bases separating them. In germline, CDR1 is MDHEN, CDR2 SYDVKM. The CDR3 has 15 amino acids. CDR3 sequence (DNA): TGTGCCAGCAGTTTATTACTGGGGGGGCAGGAGACCCAGTACTTC. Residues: CASSLLLGGQETQYF.

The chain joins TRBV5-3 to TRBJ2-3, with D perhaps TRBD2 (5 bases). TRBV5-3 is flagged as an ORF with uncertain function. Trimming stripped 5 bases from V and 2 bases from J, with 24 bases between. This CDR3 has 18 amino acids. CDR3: CARSSKRRAYLSTDTQYF. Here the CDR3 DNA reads TGTGCCAGAAGTTCGAAGAGGCGGGCCTACCTCTCCACAGATACGCAGTATTTT.

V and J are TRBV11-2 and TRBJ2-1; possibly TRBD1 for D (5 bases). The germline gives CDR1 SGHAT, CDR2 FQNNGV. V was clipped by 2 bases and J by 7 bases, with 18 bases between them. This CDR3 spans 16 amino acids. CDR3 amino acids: CASSLKSGAVGNEQFF. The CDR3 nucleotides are TGTGCCAGCAGCTTAAAGAGTGGGGCTGTGGGTAATGAGCAGTTCTTC.

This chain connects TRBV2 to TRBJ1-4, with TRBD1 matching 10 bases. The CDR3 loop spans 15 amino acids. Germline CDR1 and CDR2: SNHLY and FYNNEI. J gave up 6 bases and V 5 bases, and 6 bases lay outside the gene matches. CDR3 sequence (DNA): TGTGCCAGCAGTACCGGGACAGGGGTGCATGAAAAACTGTTTTTT. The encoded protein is CASSTGTGVHEKLFF.